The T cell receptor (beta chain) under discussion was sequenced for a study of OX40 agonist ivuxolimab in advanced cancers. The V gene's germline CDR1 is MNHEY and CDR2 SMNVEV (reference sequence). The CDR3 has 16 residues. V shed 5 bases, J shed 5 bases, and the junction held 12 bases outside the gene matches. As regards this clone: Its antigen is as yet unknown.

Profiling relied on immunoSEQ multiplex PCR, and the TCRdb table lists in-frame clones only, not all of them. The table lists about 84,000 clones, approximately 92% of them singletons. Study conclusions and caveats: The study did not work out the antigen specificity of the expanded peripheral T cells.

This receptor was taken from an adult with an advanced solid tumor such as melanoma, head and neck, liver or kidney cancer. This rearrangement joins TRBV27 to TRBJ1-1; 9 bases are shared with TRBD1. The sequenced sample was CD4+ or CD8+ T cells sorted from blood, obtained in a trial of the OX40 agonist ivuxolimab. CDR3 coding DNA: TGTGCCAGCAGTACCGGGACAGGGACGAGGTTAACTGAAGCTTTCTTT. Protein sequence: CASSTGTGTRLTEAFF.